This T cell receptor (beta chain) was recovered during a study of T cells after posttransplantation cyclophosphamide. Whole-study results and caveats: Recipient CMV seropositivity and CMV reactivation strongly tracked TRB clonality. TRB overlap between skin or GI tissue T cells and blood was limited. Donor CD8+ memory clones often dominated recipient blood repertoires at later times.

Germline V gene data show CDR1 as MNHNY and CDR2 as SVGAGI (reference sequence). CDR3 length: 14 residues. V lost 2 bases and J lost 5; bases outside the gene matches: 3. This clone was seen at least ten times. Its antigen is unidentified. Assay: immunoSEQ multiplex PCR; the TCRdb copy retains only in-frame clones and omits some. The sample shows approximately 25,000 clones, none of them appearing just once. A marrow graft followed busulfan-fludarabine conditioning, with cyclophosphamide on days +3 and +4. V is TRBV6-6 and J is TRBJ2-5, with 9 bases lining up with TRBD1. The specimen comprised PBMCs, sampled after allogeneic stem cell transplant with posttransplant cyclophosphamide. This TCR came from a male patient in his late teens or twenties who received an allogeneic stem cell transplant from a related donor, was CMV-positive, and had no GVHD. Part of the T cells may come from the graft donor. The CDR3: CASSYGTGYETQYF. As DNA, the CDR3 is TGTGCCAGCAGTTACGGGACAGGGTATGAGACCCAGTACTTC.